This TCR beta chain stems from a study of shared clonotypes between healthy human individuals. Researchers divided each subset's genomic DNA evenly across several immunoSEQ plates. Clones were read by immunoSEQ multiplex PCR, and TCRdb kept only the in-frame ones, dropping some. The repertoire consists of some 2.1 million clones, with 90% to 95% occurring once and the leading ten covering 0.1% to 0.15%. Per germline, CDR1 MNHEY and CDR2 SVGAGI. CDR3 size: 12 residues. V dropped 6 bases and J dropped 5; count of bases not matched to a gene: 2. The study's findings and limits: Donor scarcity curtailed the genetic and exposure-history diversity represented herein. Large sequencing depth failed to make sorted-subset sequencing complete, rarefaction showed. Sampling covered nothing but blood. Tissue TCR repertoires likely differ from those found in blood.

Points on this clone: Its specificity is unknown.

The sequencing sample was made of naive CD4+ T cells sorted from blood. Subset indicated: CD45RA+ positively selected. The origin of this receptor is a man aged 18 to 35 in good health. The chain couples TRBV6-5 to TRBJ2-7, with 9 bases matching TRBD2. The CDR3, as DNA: TGTGCCAGCAGGACTAGCGGCCACGAGCAGTACTTC. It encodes CASRTSGHEQYF.